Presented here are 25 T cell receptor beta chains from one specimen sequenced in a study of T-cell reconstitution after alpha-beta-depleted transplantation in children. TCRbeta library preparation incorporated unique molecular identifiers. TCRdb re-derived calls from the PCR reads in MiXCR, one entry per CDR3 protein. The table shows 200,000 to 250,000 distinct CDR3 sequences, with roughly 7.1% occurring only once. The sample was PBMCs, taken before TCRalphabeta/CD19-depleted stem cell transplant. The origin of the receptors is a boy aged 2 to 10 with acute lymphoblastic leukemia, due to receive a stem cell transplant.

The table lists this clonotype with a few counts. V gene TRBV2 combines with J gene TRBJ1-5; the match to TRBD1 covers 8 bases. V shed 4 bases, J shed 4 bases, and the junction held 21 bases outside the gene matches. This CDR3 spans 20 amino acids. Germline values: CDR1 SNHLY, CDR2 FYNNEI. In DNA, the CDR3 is TGTGCCAGCAGTGCTTCTCGTCGGCGGTCGCAGGACAGGGATAATCAGCCCCAGCATTTT. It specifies CASSASRRRSQDRDNQPQHF.

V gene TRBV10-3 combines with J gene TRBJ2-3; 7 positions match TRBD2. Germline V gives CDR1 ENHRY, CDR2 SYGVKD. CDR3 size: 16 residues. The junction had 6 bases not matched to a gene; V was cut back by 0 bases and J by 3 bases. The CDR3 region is CAISESLKGGTDTQYF. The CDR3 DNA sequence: TGTGCCATCAGTGAGTCCCTCAAGGGAGGGACAGATACGCAGTATTTT.

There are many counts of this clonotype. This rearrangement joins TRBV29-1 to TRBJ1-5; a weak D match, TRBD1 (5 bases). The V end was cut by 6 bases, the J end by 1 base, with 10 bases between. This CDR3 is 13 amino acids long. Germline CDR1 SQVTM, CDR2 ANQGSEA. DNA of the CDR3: TGCAGCGTCCAAGGGGTGAGCAATCAGCCCCAGCATTTT. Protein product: CSVQGVSNQPQHF.

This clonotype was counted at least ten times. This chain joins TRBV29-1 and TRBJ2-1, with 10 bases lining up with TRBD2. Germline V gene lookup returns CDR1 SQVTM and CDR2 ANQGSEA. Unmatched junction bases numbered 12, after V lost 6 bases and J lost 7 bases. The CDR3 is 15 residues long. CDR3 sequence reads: CSVLRTSGRGNEQFF. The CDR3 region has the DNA TGCAGCGTCCTGAGGACTAGCGGAAGGGGGAATGAGCAGTTCTTC.

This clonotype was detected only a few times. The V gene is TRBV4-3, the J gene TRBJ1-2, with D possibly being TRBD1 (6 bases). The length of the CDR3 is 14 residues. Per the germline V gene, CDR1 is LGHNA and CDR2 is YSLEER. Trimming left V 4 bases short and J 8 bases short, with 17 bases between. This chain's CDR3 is CASSLRQGIMGYTF. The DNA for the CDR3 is TGCGCCAGCAGCCTCCGCCAGGGGATTATGGGCTACACCTTC.

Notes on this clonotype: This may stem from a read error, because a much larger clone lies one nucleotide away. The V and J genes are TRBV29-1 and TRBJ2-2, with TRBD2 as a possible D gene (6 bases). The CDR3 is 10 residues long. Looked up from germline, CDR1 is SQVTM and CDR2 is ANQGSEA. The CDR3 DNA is TGCAGCGTTGTCGCCGGGGGGCTGTTTTTT. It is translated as CSVVAGGLFF.

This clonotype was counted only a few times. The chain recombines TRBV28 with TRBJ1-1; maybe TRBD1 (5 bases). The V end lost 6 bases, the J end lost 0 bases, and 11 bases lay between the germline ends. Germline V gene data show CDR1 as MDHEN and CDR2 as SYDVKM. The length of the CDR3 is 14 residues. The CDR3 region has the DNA TGTGCCAGCAGACCGGACATCCTGAACACTGAAGCTTTCTTT. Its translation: CASRPDILNTEAFF. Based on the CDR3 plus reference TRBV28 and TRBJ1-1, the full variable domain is DVKVTQSSRYLVKRTGEKVFLECVQDMDHENMFWYRQDPGLGLRLIYFSYDVKMKEKGDIPEGYSVSREKKERFSLILESASTNQTSMYLCASRPDILNTEAFFGQGTRLTVV.

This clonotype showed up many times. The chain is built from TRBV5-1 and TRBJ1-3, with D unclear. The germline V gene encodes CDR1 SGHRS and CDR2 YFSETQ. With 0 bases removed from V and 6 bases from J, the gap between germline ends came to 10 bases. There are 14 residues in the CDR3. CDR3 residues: CASSLEGFINTIYF. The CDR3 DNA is TGCGCCAGCAGCTTGGAGGGCTTCATAAACACCATATATTTT.

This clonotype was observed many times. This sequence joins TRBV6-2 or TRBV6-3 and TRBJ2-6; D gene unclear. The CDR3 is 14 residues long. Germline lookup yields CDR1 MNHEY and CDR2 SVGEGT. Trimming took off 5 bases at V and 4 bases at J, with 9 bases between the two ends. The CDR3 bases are TGTGCCAGCAGTGAGCACGGGGGGGCCAACGTCCTGACTTTC. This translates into CASSEHGGANVLTF.

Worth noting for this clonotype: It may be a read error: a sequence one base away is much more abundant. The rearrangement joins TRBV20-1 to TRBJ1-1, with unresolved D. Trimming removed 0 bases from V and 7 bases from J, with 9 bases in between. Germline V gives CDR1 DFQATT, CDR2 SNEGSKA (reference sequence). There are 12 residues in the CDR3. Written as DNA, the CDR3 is TGCAGTGCTAGAGATCTGGGCAGTGAAGCTTTCTTT. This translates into CSARDLGSEAFF.

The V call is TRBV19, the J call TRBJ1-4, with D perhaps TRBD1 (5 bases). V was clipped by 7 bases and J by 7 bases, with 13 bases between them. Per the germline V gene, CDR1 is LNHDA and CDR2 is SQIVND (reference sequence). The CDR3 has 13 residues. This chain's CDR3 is CASIQRGVEKLFF. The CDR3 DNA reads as TGTGCCAGTATTCAACGGGGGGTTGAAAAACTGTTTTTT. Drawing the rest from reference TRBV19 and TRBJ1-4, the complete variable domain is DGGITQSPKYLFRKEGQNVTLSCEQNLNHDAMYWYRQDPGQGLRLIYYSQIVNDFQKGDIAEGYSVSREKKESFPLTVTSAQKNPTAFYLCASIQRGVEKLFFGSGTQLSVL.

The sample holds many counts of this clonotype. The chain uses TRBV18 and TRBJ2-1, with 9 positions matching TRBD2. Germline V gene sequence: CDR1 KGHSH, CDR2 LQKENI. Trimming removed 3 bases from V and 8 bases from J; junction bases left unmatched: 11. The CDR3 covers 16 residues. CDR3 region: CASSPYSGRRVDEQFF. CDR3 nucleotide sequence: TGTGCCAGCTCACCGTATAGCGGGAGAAGGGTAGATGAGCAGTTCTTC.

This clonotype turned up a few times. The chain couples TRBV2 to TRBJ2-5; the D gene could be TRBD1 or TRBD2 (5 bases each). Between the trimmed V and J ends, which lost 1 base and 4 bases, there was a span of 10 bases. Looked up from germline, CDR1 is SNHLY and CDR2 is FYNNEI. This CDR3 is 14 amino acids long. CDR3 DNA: TGTGCCAGCAGTGAAGGGGGACGGAGAGAGACCCAGTACTTC. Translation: CASSEGGRRETQYF.

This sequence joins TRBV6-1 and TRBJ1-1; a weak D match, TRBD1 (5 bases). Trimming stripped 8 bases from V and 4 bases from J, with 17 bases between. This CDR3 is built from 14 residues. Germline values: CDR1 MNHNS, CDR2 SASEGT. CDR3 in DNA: TGTGCCAGCTGCCCTCGACGGGGCGGCACTGAAGCTTTCTTT. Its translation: CASCPRRGGTEAFF.

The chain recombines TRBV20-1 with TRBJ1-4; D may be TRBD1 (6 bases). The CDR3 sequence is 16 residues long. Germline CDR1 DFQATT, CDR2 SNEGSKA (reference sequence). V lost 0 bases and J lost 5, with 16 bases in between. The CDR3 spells CSARDPWGDKNEKLFF. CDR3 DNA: TGCAGTGCTAGAGATCCCTGGGGGGACAAGAATGAAAAACTGTTTTTT.

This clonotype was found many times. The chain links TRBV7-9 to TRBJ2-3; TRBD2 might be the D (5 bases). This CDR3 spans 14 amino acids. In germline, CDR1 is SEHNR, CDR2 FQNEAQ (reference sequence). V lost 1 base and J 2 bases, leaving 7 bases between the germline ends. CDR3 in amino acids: CASSLVTNTDTQYF. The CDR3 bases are TGTGCCAGCAGCTTAGTGACTAACACAGATACGCAGTATTTT.

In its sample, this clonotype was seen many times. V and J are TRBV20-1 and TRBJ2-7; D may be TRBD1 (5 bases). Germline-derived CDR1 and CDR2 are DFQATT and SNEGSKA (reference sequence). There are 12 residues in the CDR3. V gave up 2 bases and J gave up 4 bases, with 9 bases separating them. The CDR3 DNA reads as TGCAGTGCTAGACTGACAGAGTACGAGCAGTACTTC. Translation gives CSARLTEYEQYF.

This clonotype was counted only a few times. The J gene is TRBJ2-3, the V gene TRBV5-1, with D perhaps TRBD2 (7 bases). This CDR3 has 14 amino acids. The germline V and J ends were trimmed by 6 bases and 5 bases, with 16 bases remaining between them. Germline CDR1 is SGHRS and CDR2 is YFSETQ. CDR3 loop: CASTGGSYGDTQYF. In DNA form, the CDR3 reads TGCGCCAGCACGGGGGGCTCATACGGAGATACGCAGTATTTT.

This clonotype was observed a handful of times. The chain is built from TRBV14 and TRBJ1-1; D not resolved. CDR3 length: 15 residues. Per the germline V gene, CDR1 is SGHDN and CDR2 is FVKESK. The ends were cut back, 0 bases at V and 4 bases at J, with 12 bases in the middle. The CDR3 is CASSQEVGWATEAFF. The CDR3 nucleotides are TGTGCCAGCAGCCAAGAGGTGGGTTGGGCCACTGAAGCTTTCTTT.

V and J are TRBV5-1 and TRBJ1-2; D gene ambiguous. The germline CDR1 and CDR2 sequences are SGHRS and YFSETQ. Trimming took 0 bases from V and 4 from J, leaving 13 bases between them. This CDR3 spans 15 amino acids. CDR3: CASSLGTASFYGYTF. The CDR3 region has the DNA TGCGCCAGCAGCTTGGGTACGGCCTCCTTCTATGGCTACACCTTC.

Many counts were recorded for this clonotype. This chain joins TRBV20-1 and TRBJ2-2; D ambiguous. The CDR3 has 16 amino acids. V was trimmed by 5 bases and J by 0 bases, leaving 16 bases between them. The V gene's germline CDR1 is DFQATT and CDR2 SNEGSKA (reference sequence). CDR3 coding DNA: TGCAGTGCTGGAAATTGGGCAGCTACGAACACCGGGGAGCTGTTTTTT. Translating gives CSAGNWAATNTGELFF.

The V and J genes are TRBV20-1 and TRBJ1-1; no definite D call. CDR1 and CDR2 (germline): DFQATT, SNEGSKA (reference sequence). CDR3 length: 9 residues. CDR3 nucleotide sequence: TGCAGCACTTTTACTGAAGCTTTCTTT. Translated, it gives CSTFTEAFF.

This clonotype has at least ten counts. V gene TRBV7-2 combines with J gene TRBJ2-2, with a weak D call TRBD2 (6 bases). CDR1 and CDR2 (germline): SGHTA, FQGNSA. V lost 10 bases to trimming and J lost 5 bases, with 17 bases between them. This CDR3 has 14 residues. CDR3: CATTWGVSTGELFF. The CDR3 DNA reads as TGTGCCACAACGTGGGGGGTTTCAACCGGGGAGCTGTTTTTT.

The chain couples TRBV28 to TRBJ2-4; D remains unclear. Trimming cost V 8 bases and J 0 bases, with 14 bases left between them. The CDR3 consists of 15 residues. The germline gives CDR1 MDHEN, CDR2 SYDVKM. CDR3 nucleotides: TGTGCCAGCCGATACTCCGAAGTAGCCAAAAACATTCAGTACTTC. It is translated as CASRYSEVAKNIQYF.

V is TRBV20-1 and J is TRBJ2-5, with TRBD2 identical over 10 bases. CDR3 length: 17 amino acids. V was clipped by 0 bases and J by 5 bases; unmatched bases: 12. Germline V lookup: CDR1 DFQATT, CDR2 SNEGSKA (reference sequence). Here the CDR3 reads CSARDKFPSGGGETQYF. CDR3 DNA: TGCAGTGCTAGAGATAAGTTTCCTAGCGGGGGTGGTGAGACCCAGTACTTC.